A single sample gave rise to the 30 T cell receptor beta chains below, sequenced in a study of post-analysis software for immune sequencing data. Whole-study findings and limits: About 5 TRBV segments appeared more often in patients than in controls, and TRBV5-6, TRBV5-1 and TRBV20-1 were among these.

The antigens of these receptors remain unknown. Prepared libraries of TCR beta cDNA carried unique molecular identifiers. TCRdb reprocessed the PCR reads with MiXCR, giving one entry per CDR3 protein. The sample shows about 200,000 distinct CDR3 sequences, roughly 28% of them seen only once. Sequencing was done on a sample of blood. Source of these receptors: a girl aged 2-17 years with multiple sclerosis.

The V call is TRBV4-1, the J call TRBJ2-1; D may match TRBD1 or TRBD2 (5 bases each). The CDR3 spans 15 residues. Germline-derived CDR1 and CDR2 are MGHRA and YSYEKL. Between the trimmed V and J ends, which lost 3 bases and 6 bases, there was a span of 15 bases. The chain's CDR3 is CASSHLPGQLNEQFF. The DNA for the CDR3 is TGCGCCAGCAGCCACCTCCCGGGGCAGCTCAATGAGCAGTTCTTC.

This clonotype has a handful of counts. The gene calls are TRBV28 and TRBJ2-5; 8 nucleotides align to TRBD1. The J call is doubtful: the DNA matches TRBJ2-7 better. Germline assignment: CDR1 MDHEN and CDR2 SYDVKM. The CDR3 loop spans 13 amino acids. The CDR3 sequence is CAGGQGSMYEQYF. The CDR3 region has the DNA TGTGCCGGCGGACAGGGTTCTATGTACGAGCAGTACTTC.

This clonotype was counted many times. V usage is TRBV29-1 and J usage is TRBJ2-7; possible D gene TRBD1, 6 bases. Germline assignment: CDR1 SQVTM and CDR2 ANQGSEA. The CDR3 sequence is 14 residues long. V lost 4 bases and J lost 3, with 16 bases in between. The CDR3 DNA follows: TGCAGCGTTGGAAGGGCAGGGGATGACTACGAGCAGTACTTC. Translating gives CSVGRAGDDYEQYF.

This clonotype was picked up many times. The chain carries TRBV7-3 and TRBJ2-1, with D perhaps matching TRBD1 or TRBD2 (5 bases each). The germline V gene encodes CDR1 SGHTA and CDR2 FQGTGA. V was pared by 0 bases and J by 8 bases, with 5 bases between. The CDR3 totals 12 residues. The CDR3 is CASSLTGDEQFF. CDR3 nucleotide sequence: TGTGCCAGCAGCTTAACGGGGGATGAGCAGTTCTTC.

This clonotype came up a few times. The rearrangement links TRBV4-1 to TRBJ2-1; TRBD2 agrees at 8 bases. The CDR3 has 18 amino acids. Trimming took 0 bases from V and 8 from J; bases not matched to a gene: 15. Germline CDR1 reads MGHRA; CDR2 reads YSYEKL. The DNA of the CDR3 is TGCGCCAGCAGCCAAGATCGAGCCCTCGGGGGGGCCGTAGATGAGCAGTTCTTC. Its protein is CASSQDRALGGAVDEQFF.

In its sample, this clonotype was seen many times. The chain links TRBV29-1 to TRBJ1-4; D is unresolved. V lost 8 bases and J lost 5, with 6 bases in between. Germline CDR1 and CDR2: SQVTM and ANQGSEA. The CDR3 sequence is 10 residues long. The CDR3 loop is CSFLNEKLFF. CDR3 in DNA: TGCAGCTTTTTGAATGAAAAACTGTTTTTT.

The genes are TRBV29-1 and TRBJ1-1; no clear D gene. Germline V gives CDR1 SQVTM, CDR2 ANQGSEA. The CDR3 totals 11 residues. The CDR3 bases are TGCAGTATCCGGAAGAACACTGAAGCTTTCTTT. This translates into CSIRKNTEAFF.

This clonotype was observed a few times. The rearrangement uses TRBV5-1 and TRBJ2-6; a weak D match, TRBD1 (6 bases). Trimming cost V 4 bases and J 0 bases, with 14 bases left between them. Germline loops: CDR1 SGHRS, CDR2 YFSETQ. The CDR3 runs 17 residues. The chain's CDR3 is CASSPWDTTSGANVLTF. The CDR3, as DNA: TGCGCCAGCAGCCCCTGGGACACAACCTCTGGGGCCAACGTCCTGACTTTC.

A remark on this clonotype: This may be a read error, as it is one base from a much larger clone. The conserved closing phenylalanine or tryptophan is absent in this CDR3, likely reflecting a read error. The chain links TRBV4-1 to TRBJ2-7; D is undetermined. This CDR3 is 15 amino acids long. V gave up 1 base and J gave up 0 bases, with 10 bases separating them. CDR1 is MGHRA and CDR2 is YSYEKL in the germline V gene. This CDR3 is CASSQVRSASYEQYL. In DNA, the CDR3 is TGCGCCAGCAGCCAAGTAAGAAGTGCCTCCTACGAGCAGTACTTA.

The rearrangement links TRBV5-1 to TRBJ2-2; possible D gene TRBD2, 6 bases. Per the germline V gene, CDR1 is SGHRS and CDR2 is YFSETQ. CDR3 size: 14 residues. The V end lost 9 bases, the J end lost 6 bases, and 18 bases lay between the germline ends. The CDR3 DNA sequence: TGCGCCACCCAAACGCAGGAGGGGTCCGGGGAGCTGTTTTTT. Its translation: CATQTQEGSGELFF.

This clonotype was counted ten times or more. The chain carries TRBV29-1 and TRBJ2-3; D is perhaps TRBD2 (6 bases). Germline lookup yields CDR1 SQVTM and CDR2 ANQGSEA. The CDR3 spans 13 residues. Deletions cut 4 bases from V and 5 bases from J, with 13 bases between. CDR3 region: CSVAAGGEDTQYF. As DNA, the CDR3 is TGCAGCGTTGCCGCCGGGGGAGAAGATACGCAGTATTTT.

The sample holds a few counts of this clonotype. A junction boundary mismatches the germline segment, possibly from a read error. The gene calls are TRBV5-6 and TRBJ2-3, with D possibly matching TRBD2 (5 bases). Germline CDR1 is SGHDT and CDR2 is YYEEEE. The CDR3 sequence is 17 residues long. CDR3 protein: CAGSLAGPSGVPDTQYF. The CDR3, as DNA: TGTGCCGGCAGCTTGGCGGGCCCGAGCGGAGTTCCAGATACGCAGTATTTT.

Concerning this clonotype: A clone one base away is much larger, so this may be a read error. The rearrangement uses TRBV3-1 and TRBJ2-1; D may be TRBD2 (7 bases). Germline lookup yields CDR1 LGHDT and CDR2 YNNKEL (reference sequence). This CDR3 is built from 17 residues. CDR3 residues: CASSQDTAGVWDNELFF. In nucleotides, the CDR3 is TGTGCCAGCAGCCAAGATACGGCGGGGGTTTGGGACAATGAGCTGTTCTTC.

Details on this clonotype: This sequence may be a read error, since a much larger clone differs from it by one base. The genes are TRBV20-1 and TRBJ2-3; the match to TRBD2 covers 7 bases. V gave up 7 bases and J gave up 6 bases; unmatched junction bases: 10. Germline loops: CDR1 DFQATT, CDR2 SNEGSKA (reference sequence). This CDR3 is built from 13 residues. The CDR3 region has the DNA TGCAGTGTCCCGCTGGCGGGAGCGGATACGCAGTATTTT. This gives the protein CSVPLAGADTQYF.

The chain employs TRBV20-1 and TRBJ1-6; perhaps TRBD1 as D (6 bases). The germline V gene has CDR1 DFQATT and CDR2 SNEGSKA (reference sequence). CDR3 size: 16 residues. V was shortened by 6 bases and J by 9 bases, with 24 bases between the two germline ends. CDR3: CSAPTPDRSWSSPLHF. CDR3 coding DNA: TGCAGTGCCCCGACCCCGGACAGATCATGGAGTTCACCCCTCCACTTT.

This clonotype was found many times. CDR3 loop: CASSLGLAGTDTQYF. CDR3 coding DNA: TGTGCCAGCAGTCTCGGTCTAGCCGGCACAGATACGCAGTATTTT. The chain couples TRBV6-5 to TRBJ2-3, with a weak D call TRBD2 (5 bases). This CDR3 is built from 15 residues. The V gene's germline CDR1 is MNHEY and CDR2 SVGAGI. V lost 5 bases, J lost 1 base, and 13 bases lay in between.

The chain has TRBV28 and TRBJ2-3; maybe TRBD1 (5 bases). The CDR3 sequence is 15 residues long. The V gene's germline CDR1 is MDHEN and CDR2 SYDVKM. V lost 8 bases and J 0 bases, leaving 15 bases between the germline ends. CDR3 in DNA: TGTGCCAGCCACAGGCGAAAATCTAGCACAGATACGCAGTATTTT. It is translated as CASHRRKSSTDTQYF.

With regard to this clonotype: One junction end disagrees with the germline gene, perhaps due to a read error. The J gene is TRBJ1-1, the V gene TRBV27, with 8 bases fitting TRBD1. The CDR3 is made up of 14 amino acids. The germline V gene has CDR1 MNHEY and CDR2 SMNVEV (reference sequence). The CDR3 DNA follows: TGTGCCAGCAGACCCGACAGGGGTAGCACTAAAGCTTTCTTT. This encodes CASRPDRGSTKAFF.

The chain carries TRBV12-3 or TRBV12-4 and TRBJ1-2, with 8 bases fitting TRBD1. V was pared by 6 bases and J by 8 bases, with 8 bases of the junction left unmatched. The CDR3 spans 13 residues. The CDR3: CASRKTGASGYTF. CDR3 nucleotides: TGTGCCAGCAGGAAGACAGGGGCCTCGGGCTACACCTTC.

As for this clonotype: Being one base from a much bigger clone, this may be a read error. The rearrangement joins TRBV6-1 to TRBJ2-3; D tentatively fits TRBD1 or TRBD2 (5 bases each). Trimming removed 2 bases at V and 10 bases at J, with 16 bases between. Germline V CDR1 and CDR2: MNHNS, SASEGT. This CDR3 is 14 amino acids long. The CDR3, as DNA: TGTGCCAGCAGTGAAAATTGGATGGGGGATGCGCAGTATTTT. Protein sequence: CASSENWMGDAQYF.

This clonotype came up a few times. A much larger clone differs from this one at a single base, so this may be a read error. V and J are TRBV10-3 and TRBJ2-1; D perhaps matches TRBD2 (5 bases). Germline CDR1 reads ENHRY; CDR2 reads SYGVKD. The germline V and J ends were trimmed by 6 bases and 14 bases, with 20 bases remaining between them. This CDR3 contains 13 residues. For the CDR3, the DNA is TGTGCCATCAGGGAGGCCGCATACTCTAAGGAGTTCTTC. It yields the protein CAIREAAYSKEFF.

This clonotype was seen at least ten times. The CDR3: CASRSTTGKNIQYF. For the CDR3, the DNA is TGTGCCAGCAGATCGACGACAGGGAAGAACATTCAGTACTTC. V and J are TRBV12-3 or TRBV12-4 and TRBJ2-4; 7 positions agree with TRBD1. V lost 6 bases, J lost 7 bases, and 9 bases stayed unmatched. The CDR3 extends over 14 amino acids.

The chain couples TRBV28 to TRBJ2-1; D may be TRBD2 (6 bases). The CDR3 consists of 15 residues. Germline assignment: CDR1 MDHEN and CDR2 SYDVKM. The CDR3 nucleotides read TGTACCGGCAGTTTGGGGACTGAGTCCTACAATGAGCAGTTCTTC. This gives the protein CTGSLGTESYNEQFF.

This clonotype has just a few counts. The V call is TRBV5-1, the J call TRBJ2-2; TRBD1 aligns across 8 bases. The CDR3 contains 16 residues. Germline V gene data show CDR1 as SGHRS and CDR2 as YFSETQ. V lost 4 bases, J lost 6 bases, and 11 bases stayed unmatched. The CDR3 loop is CASSPTGTGIPGELFF. The CDR3 DNA reads as TGCGCCAGCAGCCCGACCGGGACAGGAATTCCCGGGGAGCTGTTTTTT.

With regard to this clonotype: Since no conserved phenylalanine or tryptophan closes the CDR3, a read error is the likely cause. The chain carries TRBV20-1 and TRBJ2-7; D gene uncertain. V gave up 3 bases and J gave up 0 bases, with 12 bases separating them. CDR3 length equals 14 residues. CDR1 and CDR2 (germline): DFQATT, SNEGSKA (reference sequence). CDR3 nucleotide sequence: TGCAGTGCTAGGCTAAAAACAAGCTCCTACGAGCAGTACCTC. Translating it yields CSARLKTSSYEQYL.

V is TRBV12-3 or TRBV12-4 and J is TRBJ1-6, with D possibly TRBD1 on 5 matching bases. Trimming shortened V by 6 bases and J by 6 bases, and 12 bases separated the two germline ends. The CDR3 is 14 amino acids. The CDR3, as DNA: TGTGCCAGCAGGTCCGGGACGTCTAATTCACCCCTCCACTTT. Translating gives CASRSGTSNSPLHF.

This clonotype was found many times. The rearrangement links TRBV20-1 to TRBJ2-7; TRBD2 might be the D (6 bases). V lost 2 bases to trimming and J lost 2 bases, with 16 bases between them. Germline CDR1 and CDR2: DFQATT and SNEGSKA (reference sequence). This CDR3 region has 15 residues. CDR3 sequence: CSARTPFGLTYEQYF. CDR3 nucleotide sequence: TGCAGTGCTAGAACCCCCTTCGGACTAACCTACGAGCAGTACTTC.

This clonotype was picked up many times. The CDR3 region is CASSYQENIQYF. The CDR3 DNA is TGTGCCAGCAGTTACCAGGAAAACATTCAGTACTTC. This rearrangement joins TRBV6-2 or TRBV6-3 to TRBJ2-4, with D unclear. Trimming pared 2 bases from V and 5 bases from J, leaving 4 bases between. This CDR3 has 12 residues. The germline CDR1 and CDR2 sequences are MNHEY and SVGEGT.

This clonotype was picked up a small number of times. The chain combines TRBV14 with TRBJ1-2, with D tentatively TRBD1 (5 bases). V shed 3 bases and J shed 7 bases, with 12 bases lying between them. Per the germline V gene, CDR1 is SGHDN and CDR2 is FVKESK. This CDR3 spans 13 amino acids. CDR3 in DNA: TGTGCCAGCAGCCACCCCGGGGGTGGTGGCTACACCTTC. Translating it yields CASSHPGGGGYTF.

This chain uses TRBV7-9 with TRBJ2-3, with 7 bases fitting TRBD2. The CDR3 is 15 amino acids. Per germline, CDR1 SEHNR and CDR2 FQNEAQ (reference sequence). Trimming took 5 bases from V and 1 from J; bases not matched to a gene: 6. In nucleotides, the CDR3 is TGTGCCAGCAGCCTTAGGCTAGCGGGCACAGATACGCAGTATTTT. Translated, it gives CASSLRLAGTDTQYF. The full variable domain, completed using reference TRBV7-9 and TRBJ2-3, is DTGVSQNPRHKITKRGQNVTFRCDPISEHNRLYWYRQTLGQGPEFLTYFQNEAQLEKSRLLSDRFSAERPKGSFSTLEIQRTEQGDSAMYLCASSLRLAGTDTQYFGPGTRLTVL.